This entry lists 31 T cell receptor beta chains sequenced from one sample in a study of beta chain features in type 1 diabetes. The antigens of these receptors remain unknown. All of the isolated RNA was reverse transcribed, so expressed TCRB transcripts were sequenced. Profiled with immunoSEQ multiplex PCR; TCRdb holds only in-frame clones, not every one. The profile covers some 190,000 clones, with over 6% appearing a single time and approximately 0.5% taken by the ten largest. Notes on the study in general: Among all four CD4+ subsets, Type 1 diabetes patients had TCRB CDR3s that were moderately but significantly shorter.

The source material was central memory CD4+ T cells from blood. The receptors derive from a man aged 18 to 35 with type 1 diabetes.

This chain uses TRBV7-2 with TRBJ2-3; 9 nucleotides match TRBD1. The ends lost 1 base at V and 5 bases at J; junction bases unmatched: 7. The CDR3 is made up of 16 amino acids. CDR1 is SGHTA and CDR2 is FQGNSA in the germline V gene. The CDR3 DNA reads TGTGCCAGCAGCTTAGGCGGGACAGGGTTCGGAGATACGCAGTATTTT. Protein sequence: CASSLGGTGFGDTQYF.

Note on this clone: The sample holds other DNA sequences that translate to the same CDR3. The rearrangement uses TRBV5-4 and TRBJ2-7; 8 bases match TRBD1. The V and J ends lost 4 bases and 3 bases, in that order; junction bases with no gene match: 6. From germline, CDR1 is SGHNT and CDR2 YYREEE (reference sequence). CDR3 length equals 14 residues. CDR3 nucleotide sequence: TGTGCCAGCAGCCCTGGGACAGGACGCTACGAGCAGTACTTC. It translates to CASSPGTGRYEQYF.

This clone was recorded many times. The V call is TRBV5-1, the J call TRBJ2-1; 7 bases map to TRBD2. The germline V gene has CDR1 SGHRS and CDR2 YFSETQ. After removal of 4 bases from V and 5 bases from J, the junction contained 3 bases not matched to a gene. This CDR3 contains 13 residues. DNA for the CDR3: TGCGCCAGCAGCCCGGGACTAAACAATGAGCAGTTCTTC. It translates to CASSPGLNNEQFF.

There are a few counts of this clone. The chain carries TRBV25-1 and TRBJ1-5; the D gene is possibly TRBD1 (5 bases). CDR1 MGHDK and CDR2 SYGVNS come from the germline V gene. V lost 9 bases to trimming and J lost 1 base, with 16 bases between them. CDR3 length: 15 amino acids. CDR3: CARSLWAGSNQPQHF. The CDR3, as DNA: TGTGCCAGATCCCTTTGGGCAGGGAGCAATCAGCCCCAGCATTTT.

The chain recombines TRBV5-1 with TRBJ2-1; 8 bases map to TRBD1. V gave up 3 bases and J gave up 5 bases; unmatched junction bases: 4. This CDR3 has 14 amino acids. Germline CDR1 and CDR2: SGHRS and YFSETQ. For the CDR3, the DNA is TGCGCCAGCAGCTGGACAGGGAAGGACAATGAGCAGTTCTTC. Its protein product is CASSWTGKDNEQFF.

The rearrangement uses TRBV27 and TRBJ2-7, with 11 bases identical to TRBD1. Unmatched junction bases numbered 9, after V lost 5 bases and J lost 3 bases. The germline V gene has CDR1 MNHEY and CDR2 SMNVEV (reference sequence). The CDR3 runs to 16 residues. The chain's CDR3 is CASSPSGQGGFYEQYF. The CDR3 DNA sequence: TGTGCCAGCAGTCCCTCGGGACAGGGGGGTTTCTACGAGCAGTACTTC.

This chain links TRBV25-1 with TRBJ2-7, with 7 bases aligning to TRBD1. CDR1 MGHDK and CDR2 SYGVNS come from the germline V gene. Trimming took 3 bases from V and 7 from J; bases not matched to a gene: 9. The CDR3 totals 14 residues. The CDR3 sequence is CASSDLRGRTEQYF. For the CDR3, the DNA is TGTGCCAGCAGTGACCTGAGGGGGCGTACGGAGCAGTACTTC.

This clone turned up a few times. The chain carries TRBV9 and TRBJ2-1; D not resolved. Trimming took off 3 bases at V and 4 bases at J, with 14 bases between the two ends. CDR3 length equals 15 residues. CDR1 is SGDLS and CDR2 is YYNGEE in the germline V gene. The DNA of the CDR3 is TGTGCCAGCAGCGCCAGTCCCCCCCTTTACAATGAGCAGTTCTTC. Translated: CASSASPPLYNEQFF.

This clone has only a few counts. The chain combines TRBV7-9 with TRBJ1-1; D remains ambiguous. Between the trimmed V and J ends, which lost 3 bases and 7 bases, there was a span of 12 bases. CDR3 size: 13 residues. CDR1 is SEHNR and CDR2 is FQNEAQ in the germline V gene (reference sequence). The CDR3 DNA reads TGTGCCAGCAGCTTCGTCGAGGGCGGTGAAGCTTTCTTT. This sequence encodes CASSFVEGGEAFF.

The CDR3: CASSFGRGRETQYF. CDR3 DNA: TGCGCCAGCAGCTTCGGGAGAGGGAGGGAGACCCAGTACTTC. The chain recombines TRBV5-1 with TRBJ2-5; D is perhaps TRBD2 (6 bases). Trimming removed 2 bases from V and 5 bases from J, with 13 bases in between. CDR1 SGHRS and CDR2 YFSETQ come from the germline V gene. CDR3 size: 14 residues.

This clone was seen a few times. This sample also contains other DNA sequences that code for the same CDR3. The CDR3 spells CASRAGETQYF. The CDR3 nucleotides read TGTGCCAGTAGGGCTGGAGAGACCCAGTACTTC. V usage is TRBV19 and J usage is TRBJ2-5; D gene ambiguous. CDR3 size: 11 residues. Germline-derived CDR1 and CDR2 are LNHDA and SQIVND (reference sequence). V lost 6 bases and J lost 4, with 6 bases in between.

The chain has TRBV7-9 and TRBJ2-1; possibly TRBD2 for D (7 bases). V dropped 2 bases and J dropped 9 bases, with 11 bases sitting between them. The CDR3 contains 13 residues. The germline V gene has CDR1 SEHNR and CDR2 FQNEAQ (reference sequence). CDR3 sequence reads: CASSLTGGTEQFF. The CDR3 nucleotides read TGTGCCAGCAGCTTAACGGGGGGCACTGAGCAGTTCTTC.

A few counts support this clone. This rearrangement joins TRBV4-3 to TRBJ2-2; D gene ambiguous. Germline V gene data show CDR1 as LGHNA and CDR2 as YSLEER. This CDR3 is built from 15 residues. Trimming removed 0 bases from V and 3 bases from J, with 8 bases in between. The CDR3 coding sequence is TGCGCCAGCAGCCAAGAGGCCCTCCACACCGGGGAGCTGTTTTTT. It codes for CASSQEALHTGELFF.

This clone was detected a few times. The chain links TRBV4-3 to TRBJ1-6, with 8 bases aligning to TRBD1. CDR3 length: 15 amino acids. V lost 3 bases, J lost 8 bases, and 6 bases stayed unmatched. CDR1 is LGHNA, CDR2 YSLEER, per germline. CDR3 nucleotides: TGCGCCAGCAGCCAGCGGACAGGGAAGGATTCACCCCTCCACTTT. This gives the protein CASSQRTGKDSPLHF.

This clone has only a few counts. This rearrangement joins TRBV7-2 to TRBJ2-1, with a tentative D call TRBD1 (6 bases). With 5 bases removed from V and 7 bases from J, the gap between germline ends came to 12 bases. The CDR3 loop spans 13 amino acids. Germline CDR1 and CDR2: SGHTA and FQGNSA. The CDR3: CASSPTGQNEQFF. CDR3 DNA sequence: TGTGCCAGCAGCCCGACAGGTCAAAATGAGCAGTTCTTC.

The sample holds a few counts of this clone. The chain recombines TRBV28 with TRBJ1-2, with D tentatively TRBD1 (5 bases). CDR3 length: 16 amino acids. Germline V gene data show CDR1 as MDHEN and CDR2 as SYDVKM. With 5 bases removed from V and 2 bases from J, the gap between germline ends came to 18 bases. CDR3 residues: CASSGSRVLENYGYTF. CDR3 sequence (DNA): TGTGCCAGCAGTGGATCCAGGGTGCTGGAAAACTATGGCTACACCTTC.

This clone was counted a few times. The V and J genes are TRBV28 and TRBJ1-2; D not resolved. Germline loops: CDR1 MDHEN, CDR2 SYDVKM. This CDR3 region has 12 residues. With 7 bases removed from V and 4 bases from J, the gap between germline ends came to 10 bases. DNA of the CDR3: TGTGCCAGCACTCTCTCGGGCTATGGCTACACCTTC. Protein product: CASTLSGYGYTF.

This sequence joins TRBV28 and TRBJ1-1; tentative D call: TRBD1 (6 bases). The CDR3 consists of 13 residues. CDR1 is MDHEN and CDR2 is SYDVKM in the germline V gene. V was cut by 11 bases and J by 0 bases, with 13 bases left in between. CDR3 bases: TGTGCCTCCAAGGGACATATGAACACTGAAGCTTTCTTT. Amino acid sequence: CASKGHMNTEAFF.

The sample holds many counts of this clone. CDR3 DNA: TGTGCCAGCCGACACGCGGACAGTGCGTCTGGGGCCAACGTCCTGACTTTC. Its protein product is CASRHADSASGANVLTF. V and J are TRBV28 and TRBJ2-6; TRBD1 is a possible D gene (6 bases). The CDR3 covers 17 residues. Germline CDR1 MDHEN, CDR2 SYDVKM. V was trimmed by 8 bases and J by 1 base, leaving 18 bases between them.

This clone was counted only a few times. CDR3: CASQKGGFEQYF. CDR3 sequence (DNA): TGTGCCAGCCAAAAAGGAGGGTTCGAGCAGTACTTC. V gene TRBV14 combines with J gene TRBJ2-7; TRBD2 might be the D (6 bases). V dropped 8 bases and J dropped 6 bases, with 14 bases sitting between them. The V gene's germline CDR1 is SGHDN and CDR2 FVKESK. The CDR3 length is 12 residues. Full variable domain (remainder filled in from reference TRBV14 and TRBJ2-7): EAGVTQFPSHSVIEKGQTVTLRCDPISGHDNLYWYRRVMGKEIKFLLHFVKESKQDESGMPNNRFLAERTGGTYSTLKVQPAELEDSGVYFCASQKGGFEQYFGPGTRLTVT.

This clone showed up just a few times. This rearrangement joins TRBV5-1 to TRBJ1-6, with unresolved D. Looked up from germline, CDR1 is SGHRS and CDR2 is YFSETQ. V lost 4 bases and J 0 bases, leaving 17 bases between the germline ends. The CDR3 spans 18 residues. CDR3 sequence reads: CASSPIGVTSSYNSPLHF. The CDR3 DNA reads TGCGCCAGCAGCCCGATCGGGGTTACGAGCTCCTATAATTCACCCCTCCACTTT.

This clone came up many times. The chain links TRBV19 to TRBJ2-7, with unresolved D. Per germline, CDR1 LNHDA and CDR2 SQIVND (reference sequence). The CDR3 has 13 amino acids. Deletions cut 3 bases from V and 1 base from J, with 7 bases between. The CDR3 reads CASSIPPSYEQYF. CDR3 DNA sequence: TGTGCCAGTAGTATCCCTCCTTCCTACGAGCAGTACTTC.

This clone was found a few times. The chain's CDR3 is CASSQDFSITDTQYF. Here the CDR3 DNA reads TGCGCCAGCAGCCAAGATTTTTCCATCACAGATACGCAGTATTTT. The V gene is TRBV4-3, the J gene TRBJ2-3; D not resolved. The CDR3 length is 15 residues. Between the trimmed V and J ends, which lost 0 bases and 2 bases, there was a span of 9 bases. The germline CDR1 and CDR2 sequences are LGHNA and YSLEER.

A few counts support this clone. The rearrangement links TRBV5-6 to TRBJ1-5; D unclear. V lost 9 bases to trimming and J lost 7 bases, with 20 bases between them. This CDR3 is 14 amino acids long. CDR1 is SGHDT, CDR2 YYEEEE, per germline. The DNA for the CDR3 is TGTGCCACCTCCCCTCGACGGGAGGAACAGCCCCAGCATTTT. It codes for CATSPRREEQPQHF.

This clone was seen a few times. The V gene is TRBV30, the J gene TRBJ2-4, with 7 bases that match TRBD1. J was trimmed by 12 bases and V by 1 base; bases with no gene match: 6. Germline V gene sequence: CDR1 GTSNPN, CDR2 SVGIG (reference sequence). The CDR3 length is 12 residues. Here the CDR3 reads CAWSGQGESQYF. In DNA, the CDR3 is TGTGCCTGGAGTGGCCAGGGGGAATCTCAGTACTTC.

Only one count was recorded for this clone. The CDR3 reads CASSLDRGTDTQYF. As DNA, the CDR3 is TGCGCCAGCAGCCTCGACAGGGGCACAGATACGCAGTATTTT. The chain combines TRBV4-3 with TRBJ2-3, with 7 positions matching TRBD1. V shed 4 bases and J 1 base; nucleotides not matched to a gene: 2. The CDR3 contains 14 residues. The germline CDR1 and CDR2 sequences are LGHNA and YSLEER.

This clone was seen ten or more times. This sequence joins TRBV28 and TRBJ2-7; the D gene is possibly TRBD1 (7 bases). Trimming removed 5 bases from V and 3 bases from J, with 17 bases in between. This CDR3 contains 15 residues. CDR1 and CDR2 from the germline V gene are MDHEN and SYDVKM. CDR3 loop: CASSPPPQGGYEQYF. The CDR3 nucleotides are TGTGCCAGCAGTCCCCCCCCGCAGGGGGGCTACGAGCAGTACTTC.

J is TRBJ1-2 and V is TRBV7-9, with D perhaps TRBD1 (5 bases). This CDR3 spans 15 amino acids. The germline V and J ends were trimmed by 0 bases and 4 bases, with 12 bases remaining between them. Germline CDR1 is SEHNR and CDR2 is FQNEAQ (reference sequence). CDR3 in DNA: TGTGCCAGCAGCTTAGCCCGGGGAGGGGTCTATGGCTACACCTTC. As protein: CASSLARGGVYGYTF.

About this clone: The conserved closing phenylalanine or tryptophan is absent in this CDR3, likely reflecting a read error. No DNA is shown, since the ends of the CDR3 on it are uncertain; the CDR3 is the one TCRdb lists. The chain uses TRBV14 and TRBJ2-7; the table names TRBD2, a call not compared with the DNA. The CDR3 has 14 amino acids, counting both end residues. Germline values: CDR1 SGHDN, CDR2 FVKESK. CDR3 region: CASSQGMGRGLSSL.

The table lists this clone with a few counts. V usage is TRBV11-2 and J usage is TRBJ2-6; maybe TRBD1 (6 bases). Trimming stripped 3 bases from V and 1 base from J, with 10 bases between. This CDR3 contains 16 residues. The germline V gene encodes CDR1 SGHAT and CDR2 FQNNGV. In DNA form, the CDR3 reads TGTGCCAGCAGCTTGGAAGGGACATCTGGGGCCAACGTCCTGACTTTC. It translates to CASSLEGTSGANVLTF.

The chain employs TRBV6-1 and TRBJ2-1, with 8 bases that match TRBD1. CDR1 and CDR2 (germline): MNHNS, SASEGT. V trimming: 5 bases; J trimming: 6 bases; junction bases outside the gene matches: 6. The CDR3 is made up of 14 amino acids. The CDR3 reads CASSSRTGTNEQFF. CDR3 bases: TGTGCCAGCAGTAGCCGGACAGGGACCAATGAGCAGTTCTTC.